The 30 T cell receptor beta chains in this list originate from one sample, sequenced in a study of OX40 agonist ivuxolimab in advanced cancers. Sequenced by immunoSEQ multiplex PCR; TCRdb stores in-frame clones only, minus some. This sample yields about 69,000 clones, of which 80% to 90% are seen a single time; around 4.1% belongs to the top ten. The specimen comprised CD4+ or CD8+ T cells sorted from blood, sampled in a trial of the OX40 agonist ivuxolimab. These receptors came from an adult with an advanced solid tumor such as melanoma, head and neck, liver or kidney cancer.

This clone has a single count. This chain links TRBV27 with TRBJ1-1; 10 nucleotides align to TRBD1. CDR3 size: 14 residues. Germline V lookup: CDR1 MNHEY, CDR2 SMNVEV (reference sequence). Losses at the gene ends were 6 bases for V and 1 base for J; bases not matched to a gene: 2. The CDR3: CASRTGGTNTEAFF. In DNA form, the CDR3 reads TGTGCCAGCAGGACAGGGGGCACGAACACTGAAGCTTTCTTT.

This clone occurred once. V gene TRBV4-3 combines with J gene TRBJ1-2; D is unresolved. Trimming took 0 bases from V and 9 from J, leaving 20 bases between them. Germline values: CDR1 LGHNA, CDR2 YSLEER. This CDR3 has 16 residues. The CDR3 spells CASSQDQVGSTGRYTF. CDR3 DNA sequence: TGCGCCAGCAGCCAAGATCAGGTGGGGAGTACTGGTCGCTACACCTTC.

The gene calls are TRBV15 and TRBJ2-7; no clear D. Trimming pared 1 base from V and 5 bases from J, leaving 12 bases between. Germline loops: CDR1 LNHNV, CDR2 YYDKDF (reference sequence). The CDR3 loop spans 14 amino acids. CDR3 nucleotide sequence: TGTGCCACCAGCAGAGTCTCGGGTTTTAACGAGCAGTACTTC. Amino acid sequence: CATSRVSGFNEQYF.

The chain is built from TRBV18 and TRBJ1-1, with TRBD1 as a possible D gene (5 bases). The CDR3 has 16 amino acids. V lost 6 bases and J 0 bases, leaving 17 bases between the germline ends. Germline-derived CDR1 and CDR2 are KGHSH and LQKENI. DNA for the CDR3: TGTGCCAGCTCCTGGGTTCGTCAGGGTTTGAACACTGAAGCTTTCTTT. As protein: CASSWVRQGLNTEAFF.

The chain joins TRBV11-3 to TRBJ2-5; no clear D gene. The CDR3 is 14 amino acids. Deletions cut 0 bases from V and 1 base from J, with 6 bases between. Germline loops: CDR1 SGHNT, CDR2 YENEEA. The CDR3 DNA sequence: TGTGCCAGCAGCTTAGAGGCTGGCCAAGAGACCCAGTACTTC. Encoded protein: CASSLEAGQETQYF.

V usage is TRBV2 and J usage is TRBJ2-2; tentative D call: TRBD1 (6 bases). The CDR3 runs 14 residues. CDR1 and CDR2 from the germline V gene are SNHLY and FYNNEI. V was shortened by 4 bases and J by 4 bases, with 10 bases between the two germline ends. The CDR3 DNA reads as TGTGCCAGCAGTGCAGAAGGGGGCACCGGGGAGCTGTTTTTT. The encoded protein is CASSAEGGTGELFF.

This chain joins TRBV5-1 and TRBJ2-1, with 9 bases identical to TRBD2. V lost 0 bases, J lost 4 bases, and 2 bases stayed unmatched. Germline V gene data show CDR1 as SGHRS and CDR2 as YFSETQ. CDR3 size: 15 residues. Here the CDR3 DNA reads TGCGCCAGCAGCTTGGCCACTAGCGGGTACAATGAGCAGTTCTTC. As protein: CASSLATSGYNEQFF. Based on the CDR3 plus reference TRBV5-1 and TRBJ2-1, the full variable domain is KAGVTQTPRYLIKTRGQQVTLSCSPISGHRSVSWYQQTPGQGLQFLFEYFSETQRNKGNFPGRFSGRQFSNSRSEMNVSTLELGDSALYLCASSLATSGYNEQFFGPGTRLTVL.

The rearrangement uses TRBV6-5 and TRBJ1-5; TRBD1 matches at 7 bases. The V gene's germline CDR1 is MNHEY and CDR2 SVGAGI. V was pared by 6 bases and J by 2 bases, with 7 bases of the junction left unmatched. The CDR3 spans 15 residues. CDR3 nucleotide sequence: TGTGCCAGCAGCCGGACAGGAATGGGCAATCAGCCCCAGCATTTT. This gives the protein CASSRTGMGNQPQHF.

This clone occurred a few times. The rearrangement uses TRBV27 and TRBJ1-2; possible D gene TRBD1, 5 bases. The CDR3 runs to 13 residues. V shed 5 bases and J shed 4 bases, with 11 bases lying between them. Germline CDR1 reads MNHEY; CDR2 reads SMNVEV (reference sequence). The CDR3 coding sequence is TGTGCCAGCAGTCTTTCGGGGCTCTATGGCTACACCTTC. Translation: CASSLSGLYGYTF.

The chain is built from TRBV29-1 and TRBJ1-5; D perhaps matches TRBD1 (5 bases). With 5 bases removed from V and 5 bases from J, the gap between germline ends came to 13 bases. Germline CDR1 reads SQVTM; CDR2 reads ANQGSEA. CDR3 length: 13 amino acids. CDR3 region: CSVSPGMDQPQHF. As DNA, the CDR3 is TGCAGCGTTAGTCCAGGGATGGATCAGCCCCAGCATTTT.

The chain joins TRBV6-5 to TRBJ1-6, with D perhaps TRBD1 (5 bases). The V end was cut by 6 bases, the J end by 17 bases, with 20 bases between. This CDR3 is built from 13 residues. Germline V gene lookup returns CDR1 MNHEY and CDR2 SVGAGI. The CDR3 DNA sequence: TGTGCCAGCAGCCGAGCGGGCGGGGGAGGAGTCCACTTT. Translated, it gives CASSRAGGGGVHF.

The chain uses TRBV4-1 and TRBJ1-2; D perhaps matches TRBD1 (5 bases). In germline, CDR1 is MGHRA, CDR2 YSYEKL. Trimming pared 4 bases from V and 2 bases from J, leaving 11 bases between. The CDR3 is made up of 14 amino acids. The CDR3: CASSLGTVNYGYTF. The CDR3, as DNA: TGCGCCAGCAGCCTTGGGACGGTGAACTATGGCTACACCTTC.

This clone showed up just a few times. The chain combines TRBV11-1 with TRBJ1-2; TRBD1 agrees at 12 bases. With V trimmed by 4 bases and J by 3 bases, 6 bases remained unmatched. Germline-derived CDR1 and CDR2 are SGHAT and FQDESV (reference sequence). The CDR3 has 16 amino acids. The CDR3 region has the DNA TGTGCCAGCAGCTCCGGAGGGACAGGGGGCCACTATGGCTACACCTTC. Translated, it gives CASSSGGTGGHYGYTF.

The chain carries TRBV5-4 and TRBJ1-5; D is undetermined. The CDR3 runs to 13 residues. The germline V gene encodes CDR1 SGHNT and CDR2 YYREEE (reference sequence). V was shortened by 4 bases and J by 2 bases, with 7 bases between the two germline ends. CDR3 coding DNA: TGTGCCAGCAGCCAGGACGGCAATCAGCCCCAGCATTTT. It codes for CASSQDGNQPQHF. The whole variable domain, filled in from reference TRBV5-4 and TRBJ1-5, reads ETGVTQSPTHLIKTRGQQVTLRCSSQSGHNTVSWYQQALGQGPQFIFQYYREEENGRGNFPPRFSGLQFPNYSSELNVNALELDDSALYLCASSQDGNQPQHFGDGTRLSIL.

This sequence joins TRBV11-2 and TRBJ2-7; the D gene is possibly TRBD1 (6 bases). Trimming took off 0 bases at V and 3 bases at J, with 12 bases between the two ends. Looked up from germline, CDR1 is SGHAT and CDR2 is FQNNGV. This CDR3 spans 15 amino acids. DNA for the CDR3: TGTGCCAGCAGCTTAGAAGGGGCAGGGGTCTACGAGCAGTACTTC. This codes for CASSLEGAGVYEQYF.

The CDR3 is CASSLGLAGVNEQFF. The CDR3 DNA reads TGCGCCAGCAGCTTGGGACTAGCGGGAGTCAATGAGCAGTTCTTC. The rearrangement joins TRBV5-1 to TRBJ2-1, with 12 bases aligning to TRBD2. From germline, CDR1 is SGHRS and CDR2 YFSETQ. V lost 0 bases, J lost 6 bases, and 1 base stayed unmatched. This CDR3 is built from 15 residues.

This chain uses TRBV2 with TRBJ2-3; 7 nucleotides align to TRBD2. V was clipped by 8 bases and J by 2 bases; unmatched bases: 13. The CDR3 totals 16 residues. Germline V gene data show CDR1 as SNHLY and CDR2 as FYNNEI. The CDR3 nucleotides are TGTGCCAGCCGGGGCGGGAGTCACGGGGCCACAGATACGCAGTATTTT. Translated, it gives CASRGGSHGATDTQYF.

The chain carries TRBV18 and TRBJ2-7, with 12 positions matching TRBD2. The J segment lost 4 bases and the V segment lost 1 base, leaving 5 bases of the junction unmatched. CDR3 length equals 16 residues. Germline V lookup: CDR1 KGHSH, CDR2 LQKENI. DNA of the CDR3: TGTGCCAGCTCACCACGACTAGCGGGAGACCCGTACGAGCAGTACTTC. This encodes CASSPRLAGDPYEQYF.

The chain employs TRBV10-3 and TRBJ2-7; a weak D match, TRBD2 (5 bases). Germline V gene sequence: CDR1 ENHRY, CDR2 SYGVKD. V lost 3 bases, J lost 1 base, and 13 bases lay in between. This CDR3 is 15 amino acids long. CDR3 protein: CAISDILAHSYEQYF. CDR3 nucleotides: TGTGCCATCAGTGATATCCTAGCCCATTCCTACGAGCAGTACTTC.

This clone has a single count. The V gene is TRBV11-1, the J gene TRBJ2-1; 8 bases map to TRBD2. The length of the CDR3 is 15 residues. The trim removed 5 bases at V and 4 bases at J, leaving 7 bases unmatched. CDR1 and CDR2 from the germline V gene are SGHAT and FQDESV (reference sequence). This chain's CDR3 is CASSAEVAGYNEQFF. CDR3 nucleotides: TGTGCCAGCAGCGCCGAGGTAGCGGGATACAATGAGCAGTTCTTC.

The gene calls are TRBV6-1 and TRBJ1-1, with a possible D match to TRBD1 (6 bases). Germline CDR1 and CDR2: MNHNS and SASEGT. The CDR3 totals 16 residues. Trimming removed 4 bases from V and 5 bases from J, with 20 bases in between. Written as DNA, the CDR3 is TGTGCCAGCAGTGCGTTGGGGGGGCGATTTAGGACTGAAGCTTTCTTT. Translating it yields CASSALGGRFRTEAFF.

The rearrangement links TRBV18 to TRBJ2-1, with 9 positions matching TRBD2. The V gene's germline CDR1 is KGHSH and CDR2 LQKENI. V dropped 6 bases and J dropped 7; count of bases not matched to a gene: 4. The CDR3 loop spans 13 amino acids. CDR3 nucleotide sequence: TGTGCCAGCTCGGGGACTAGCCGGAATGAGCAGTTCTTC. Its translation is CASSGTSRNEQFF.

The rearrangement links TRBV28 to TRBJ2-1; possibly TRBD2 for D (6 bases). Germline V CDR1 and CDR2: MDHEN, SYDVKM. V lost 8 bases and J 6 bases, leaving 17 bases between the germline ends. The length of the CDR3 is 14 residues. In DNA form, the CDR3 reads TGTGCCAGCCATTTGGGAGGTCGGGCCAATGAGCAGTTCTTC. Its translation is CASHLGGRANEQFF.

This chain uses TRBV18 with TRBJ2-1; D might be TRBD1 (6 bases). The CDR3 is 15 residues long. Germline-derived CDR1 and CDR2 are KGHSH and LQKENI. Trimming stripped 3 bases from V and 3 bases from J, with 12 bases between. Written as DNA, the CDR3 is TGTGCCAGCTCACCGGCCCAGGGGATCTACAATGAGCAGTTCTTC. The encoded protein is CASSPAQGIYNEQFF.

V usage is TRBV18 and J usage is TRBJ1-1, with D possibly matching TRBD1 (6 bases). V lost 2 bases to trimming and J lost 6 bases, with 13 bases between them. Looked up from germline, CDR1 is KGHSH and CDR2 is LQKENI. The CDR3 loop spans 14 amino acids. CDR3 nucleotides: TGTGCCAGCTCACCATCAGGGGCGAGGGCTGAAGCTTTCTTT. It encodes CASSPSGARAEAFF. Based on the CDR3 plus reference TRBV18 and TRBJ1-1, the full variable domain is NAGVMQNPRHLVRRRGQEARLRCSPMKGHSHVYWYRQLPEEGLKFMVYLQKENIIDESGMPKERFSAEFPKEGPSILRIQQVVRGDSAAYFCASSPSGARAEAFFGQGTRLTVV.

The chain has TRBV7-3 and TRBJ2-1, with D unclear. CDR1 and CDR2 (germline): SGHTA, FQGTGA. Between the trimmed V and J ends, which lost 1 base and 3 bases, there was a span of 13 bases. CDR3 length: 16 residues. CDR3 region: CASSLKLGKYYNEQFF. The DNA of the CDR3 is TGTGCCAGCAGCTTAAAACTTGGTAAGTACTACAATGAGCAGTTCTTC.

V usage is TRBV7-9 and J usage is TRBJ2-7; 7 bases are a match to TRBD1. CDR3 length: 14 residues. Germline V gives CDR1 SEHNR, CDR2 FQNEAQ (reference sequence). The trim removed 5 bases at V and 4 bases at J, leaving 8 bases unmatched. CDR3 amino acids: CASSDRDRVYEQYF. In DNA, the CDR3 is TGTGCCAGCAGCGACCGGGACAGAGTTTACGAGCAGTACTTC.

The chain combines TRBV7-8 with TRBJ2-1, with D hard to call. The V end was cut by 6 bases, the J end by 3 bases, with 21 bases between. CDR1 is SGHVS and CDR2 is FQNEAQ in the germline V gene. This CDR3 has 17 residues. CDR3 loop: CASSSPIHGQDYNEQFF. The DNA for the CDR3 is TGTGCCAGCAGTTCTCCGATCCACGGGCAGGACTACAATGAGCAGTTCTTC. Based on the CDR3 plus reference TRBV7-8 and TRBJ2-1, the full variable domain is GAGVSQSPRYKVAKRGQDVALRCDPISGHVSLFWYQQALGQGPEFLTYFQNEAQLDKSGLPSDRFFAERPEGSVSTLKIQRTQQEDSAVYLCASSSPIHGQDYNEQFFGPGTRLTVL.

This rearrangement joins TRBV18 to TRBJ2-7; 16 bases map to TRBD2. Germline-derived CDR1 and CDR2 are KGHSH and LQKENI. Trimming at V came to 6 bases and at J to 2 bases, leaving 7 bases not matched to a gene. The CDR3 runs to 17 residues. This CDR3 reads CASSPGLAGGLTYEQYF. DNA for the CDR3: TGTGCCAGCTCTCCGGGACTAGCGGGAGGGCTCACCTACGAGCAGTACTTC.

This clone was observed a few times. CDR3 sequence reads: CSARAAGGPVTGELFF. The CDR3 DNA is TGCAGCGCCAGAGCCGCGGGAGGGCCTGTGACCGGGGAGCTGTTTTTT. The chain recombines TRBV29-1 with TRBJ2-2; 9 bases are shared with TRBD2. With V trimmed by 7 bases and J by 5 bases, 14 bases remained unmatched. Germline-derived CDR1 and CDR2 are SQVTM and ANQGSEA. The CDR3 is 16 residues long.